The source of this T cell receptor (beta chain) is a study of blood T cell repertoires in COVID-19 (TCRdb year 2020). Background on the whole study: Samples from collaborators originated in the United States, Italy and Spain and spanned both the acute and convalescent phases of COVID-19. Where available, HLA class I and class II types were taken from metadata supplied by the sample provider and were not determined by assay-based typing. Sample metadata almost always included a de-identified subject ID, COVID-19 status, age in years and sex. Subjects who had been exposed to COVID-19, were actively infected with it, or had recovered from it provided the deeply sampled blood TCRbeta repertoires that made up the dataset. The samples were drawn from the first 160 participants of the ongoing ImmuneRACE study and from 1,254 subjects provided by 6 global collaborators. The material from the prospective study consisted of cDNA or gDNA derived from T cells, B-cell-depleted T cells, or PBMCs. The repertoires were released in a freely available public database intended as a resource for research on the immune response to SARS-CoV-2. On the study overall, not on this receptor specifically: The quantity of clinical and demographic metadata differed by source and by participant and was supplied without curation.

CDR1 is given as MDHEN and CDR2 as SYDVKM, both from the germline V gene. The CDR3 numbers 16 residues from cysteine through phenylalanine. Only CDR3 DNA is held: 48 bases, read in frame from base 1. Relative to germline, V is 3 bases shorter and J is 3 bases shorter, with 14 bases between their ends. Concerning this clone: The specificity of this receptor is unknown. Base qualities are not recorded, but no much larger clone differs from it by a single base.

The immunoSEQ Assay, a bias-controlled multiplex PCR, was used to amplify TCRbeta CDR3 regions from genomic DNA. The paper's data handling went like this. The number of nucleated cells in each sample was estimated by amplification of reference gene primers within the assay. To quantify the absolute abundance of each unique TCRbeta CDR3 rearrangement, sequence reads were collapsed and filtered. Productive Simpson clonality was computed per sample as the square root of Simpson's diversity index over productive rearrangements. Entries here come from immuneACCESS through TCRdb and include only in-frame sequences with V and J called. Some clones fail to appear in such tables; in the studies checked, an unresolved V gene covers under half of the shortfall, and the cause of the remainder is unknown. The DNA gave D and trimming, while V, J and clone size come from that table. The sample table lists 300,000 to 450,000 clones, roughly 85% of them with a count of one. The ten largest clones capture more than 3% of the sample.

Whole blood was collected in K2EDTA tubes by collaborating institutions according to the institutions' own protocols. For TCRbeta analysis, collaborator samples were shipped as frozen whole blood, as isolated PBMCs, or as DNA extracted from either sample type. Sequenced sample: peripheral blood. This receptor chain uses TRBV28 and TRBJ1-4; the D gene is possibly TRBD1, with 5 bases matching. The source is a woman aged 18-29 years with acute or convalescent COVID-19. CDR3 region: CASSLGGVRANEKLFF. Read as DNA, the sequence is TGTGCCAGCAGTTTGGGAGGGGTTCGAGCTAATGAAAAACTGTTTTTT.